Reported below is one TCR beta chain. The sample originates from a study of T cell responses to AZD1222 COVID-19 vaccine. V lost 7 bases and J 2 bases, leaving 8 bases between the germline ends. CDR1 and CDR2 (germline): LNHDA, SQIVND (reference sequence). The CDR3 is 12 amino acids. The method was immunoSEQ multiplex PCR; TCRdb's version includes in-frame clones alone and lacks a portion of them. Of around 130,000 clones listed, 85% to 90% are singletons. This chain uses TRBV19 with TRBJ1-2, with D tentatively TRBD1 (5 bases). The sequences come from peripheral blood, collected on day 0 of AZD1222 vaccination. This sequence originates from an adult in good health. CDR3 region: CASTGDNYGYTF. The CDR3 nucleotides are TGTGCCAGTACTGGGGACAACTATGGCTACACCTTC.